Presented here are 8 T cell receptor beta chains from one specimen sequenced in a study of identical twins. TCRdb analysed the 5' RACE reads with MiXCR anew, one entry per CDR3 protein. Of 520,000 or so distinct CDR3 sequences in the sample, about 20% were seen once. The sample was also linked to a second study, of T cells expressing NK-cell markers.

Sequencing was carried out using CD4+ T cells sorted from blood. The receptors come from a young woman in good health.

This sequence joins TRBV5-1 and TRBJ2-7; TRBD2 matches at 11 bases. In germline, CDR1 is SGHRS, CDR2 YFSETQ. The CDR3 loop spans 15 amino acids. Unmatched junction bases numbered 7, after V lost 4 bases and J lost 4 bases. CDR3 sequence: CASSRTGTSGYEQYF. CDR3 sequence (DNA): TGCGCCAGCAGCAGGACCGGGACTAGCGGATACGAGCAGTACTTC.

V usage is TRBV10-3 and J usage is TRBJ2-2; D might be TRBD1 (5 bases). The CDR3 has 12 amino acids. V was pared by 11 bases and J by 4 bases, with 11 bases between. Germline CDR1 reads ENHRY; CDR2 reads SYGVKD. The CDR3 is CAAQTGTGELFF. The DNA of the CDR3 is TGTGCCGCACAAACAGGCACCGGGGAGCTGTTTTTT.

This chain connects TRBV10-3 to TRBJ2-1; D may match TRBD1 or TRBD2 (5 bases each). CDR1 and CDR2 (germline): ENHRY, SYGVKD. V was pared by 4 bases and J by 1 base, with 11 bases between. CDR3 length equals 15 residues. This CDR3 is CAISGAGGSYNEQFF. For the CDR3, the DNA is TGTGCCATCAGTGGGGCTGGGGGTTCCTACAATGAGCAGTTCTTC.

This clonotype was counted only a few times. The gene calls are TRBV9 and TRBJ1-2; a weak D match, TRBD1 (6 bases). Between the trimmed V and J ends, which lost 3 bases and 4 bases, there was a span of 10 bases. Germline assignment: CDR1 SGDLS and CDR2 YYNGEE. The CDR3 is 13 amino acids. CDR3 protein: CASSDRELYGYTF. The DNA for the CDR3 is TGTGCCAGCAGCGACAGGGAACTCTATGGCTACACCTTC.

The chain couples TRBV5-1 to TRBJ2-3, with D uncertain. CDR1 is SGHRS and CDR2 is YFSETQ in the germline V gene. V lost 1 base and J lost 5, with 11 bases in between. This CDR3 is built from 14 residues. CDR3: CASSLSQFLDTQYF. The DNA for the CDR3 is TGCGCCAGCAGCTTGAGCCAGTTCCTAGATACGCAGTATTTT.

At least ten counts were recorded for this clonotype. This rearrangement joins TRBV7-2 to TRBJ2-7; 12 nucleotides line up with TRBD2. Germline V CDR1 and CDR2: SGHTA, FQGNSA. The CDR3 sequence is 15 residues long. V lost 5 bases, J lost 3 bases, and 5 bases stayed unmatched. The CDR3 reads CASSLGLAGIYEQYF. The CDR3 DNA sequence: TGTGCCAGCAGCCTAGGACTAGCGGGGATCTACGAGCAGTACTTC.

V is TRBV7-6 and J is TRBJ1-3; D unclear. The CDR3 is made up of 15 amino acids. Germline V gene sequence: CDR1 SGHVS, CDR2 FNYEAQ. The V end was cut by 5 bases, the J end by 1 base, with 12 bases between. CDR3 loop: CASSQRLLSGNTIYF. CDR3 sequence (DNA): TGTGCCAGCAGCCAAAGGCTCCTTTCTGGAAACACCATATATTTT.

This sequence joins TRBV20-1 and TRBJ2-5; no clear D gene. Trimming removed 6 bases from V and 5 bases from J, with 16 bases in between. The CDR3 loop spans 13 amino acids. Per the germline V gene, CDR1 is DFQATT and CDR2 is SNEGSKA (reference sequence). The CDR3 DNA is TGCAGTGCATCCGCAACGGCCCGTGAGACCCAGTACTTC. Translated: CSASATARETQYF.